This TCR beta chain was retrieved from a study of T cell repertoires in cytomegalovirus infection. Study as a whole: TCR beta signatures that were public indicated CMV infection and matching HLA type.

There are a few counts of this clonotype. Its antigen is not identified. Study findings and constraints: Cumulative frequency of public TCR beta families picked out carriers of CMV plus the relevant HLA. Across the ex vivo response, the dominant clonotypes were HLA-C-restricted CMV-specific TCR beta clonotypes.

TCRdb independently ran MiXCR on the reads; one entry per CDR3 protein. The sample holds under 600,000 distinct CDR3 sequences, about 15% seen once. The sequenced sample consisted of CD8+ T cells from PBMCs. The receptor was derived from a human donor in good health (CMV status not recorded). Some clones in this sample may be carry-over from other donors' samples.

CDR3 amino acids: CASSPWGPMMNTEAFF. The CDR3 DNA sequence: TGTGCCAGCAGCCCTTGGGGACCGATGATGAACACTGAAGCTTTCTTT. The chain couples TRBV11-2 to TRBJ1-1, with D maybe TRBD1 (5 bases). CDR1 SGHAT and CDR2 FQNNGV come from the germline V gene. The CDR3 covers 16 residues. V lost 5 bases to trimming and J lost 0 bases, with 16 bases between them.